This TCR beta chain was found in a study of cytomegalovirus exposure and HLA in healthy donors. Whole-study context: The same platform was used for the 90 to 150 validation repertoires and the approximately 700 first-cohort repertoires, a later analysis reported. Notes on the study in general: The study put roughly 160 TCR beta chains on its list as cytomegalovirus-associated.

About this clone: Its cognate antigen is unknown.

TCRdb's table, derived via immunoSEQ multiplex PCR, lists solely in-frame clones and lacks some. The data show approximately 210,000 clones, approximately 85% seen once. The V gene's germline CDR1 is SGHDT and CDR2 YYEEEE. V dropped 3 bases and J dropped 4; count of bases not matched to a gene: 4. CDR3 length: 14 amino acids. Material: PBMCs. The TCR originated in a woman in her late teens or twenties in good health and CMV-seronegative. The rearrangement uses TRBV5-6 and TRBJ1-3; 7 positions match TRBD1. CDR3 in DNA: TGTGCCAGCAGCTCAACAGGGGCCGGAAACACCATATATTTT. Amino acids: CASSSTGAGNTIYF.